Shown below are 10 T cell receptor beta chains from a single sample sequenced in a study of glioma-infiltrating T cells (dated by TCRdb to 2016 to 2018). The run used an Illumina MiSeq. The iRepertoire nested amplicon-rescue multiplex PCR (arm-PCR) platform was used to amplify TCR alpha and beta CDR3 regions from RNA. TCRdb reprocessing: public reads trimmed at Q25 with fastp, clones called with MiXCR, in-frame beta chains kept. Each CDR3 protein appears once, grouped with its most common genes and DNA. For this sample the table gives about 22,000 distinct CDR3 sequences, of which roughly 25% were detected only once. The ten largest make up about 12% of the sample. Sequenced sample: glioma tissue, nonneoplastic brain tissue, or PBMCs (not recorded which). All receptors derive from a human donor with low-grade glioma or glioblastoma, undergoing nonglioma brain surgery, or in good health (not recorded which).

This clonotype was seen a handful of times. V usage is TRBV4-2 and J usage is TRBJ2-7; the match to TRBD2 covers 9 bases. This CDR3 spans 18 amino acids. Germline V lookup: CDR1 LGHNA, CDR2 YNFKEQ. The V gene end was trimmed by 4 bases and the J gene end by 4 bases; junction bases not matched to a gene: 17. This CDR3 reads CASSPEGRASGVVYEQYF. Written as DNA, the CDR3 is TGTGCCAGCAGCCCCGAGGGAAGGGCTAGCGGGGTTGTGTACGAGCAGTACTTC.

A few counts support this clonotype. This chain connects TRBV3-1 to TRBJ1-3; the match to TRBD1 covers 11 bases. This CDR3 is built from 16 residues. The germline CDR1 and CDR2 sequences are LGHDT and YNNKEL (reference sequence). With 8 bases clipped from V and 2 bases from J, the junction kept 8 bases outside the gene matches. CDR3: CASGGTGGRTGNTIYF. CDR3 sequence (DNA): TGTGCCAGCGGAGGGACAGGGGGTCGGACTGGAAACACCATATATTTT.

As regards this clonotype: As the CDR3 is not closed by the conserved phenylalanine or tryptophan, this likely results from a read error. This sequence joins TRBV7-9 and TRBJ2-1; D is undetermined. The V end lost 2 bases, the J end lost 10 bases, and 6 bases lay between the germline ends. Germline-derived CDR1 and CDR2 are SEHNR and FQNEAQ (reference sequence). CDR3 length: 11 residues. The CDR3 sequence: CASSLSREQFL. The CDR3 bases are TGTGCCAGCAGCTTAAGTAGGGAGCAGTTCCTC.

Of note for this clonotype: Given a much more abundant clone one base away, this may be a read error. The V and J genes are TRBV28 and TRBJ1-1, with D perhaps matching TRBD1 (5 bases). CDR3 size: 12 residues. Germline V gene sequence: CDR1 MDHEN, CDR2 SYDVKM. Here the CDR3 reads CASSSRGTETFF. CDR3 DNA sequence: TGTGCCAGCAGTTCACGGGGCACTGAAACTTTCTTT.

There are a few counts of this clonotype. The V call is TRBV6-2 or TRBV6-3, the J call TRBJ2-7; D is possibly TRBD1 (5 bases). Germline assignment: CDR1 MNHEY and CDR2 SVGEGT. V lost 2 bases and J lost 3, with 11 bases in between. The CDR3 is 14 residues long. CDR3 DNA: TGTGCCAGCAGTTACCAGACAGTGAGCTACGAGCAGTACTTC. Its translation is CASSYQTVSYEQYF.

The sample holds a few counts of this clonotype. The CDR3 loop reads CAIRYRGDTDTQYF. CDR3 DNA: TGTGCCATCAGATACAGGGGGGACACAGATACGCAGTATTTT. V and J are TRBV10-3 and TRBJ2-3, with 8 bases identical to TRBD1. The CDR3 totals 14 residues. The junction had 4 bases not matched to a gene; V was cut back by 6 bases and J by 2 bases. Germline V gives CDR1 ENHRY, CDR2 SYGVKD.

In this sample, this clonotype turned up many times. The chain uses TRBV2 and TRBJ1-2, with 8 bases aligning to TRBD1. Germline V gives CDR1 SNHLY, CDR2 FYNNEI. The J segment lost 8 bases and the V segment lost 6 bases, leaving 5 bases of the junction unmatched. The CDR3 is made up of 12 amino acids. DNA of the CDR3: TGTGCCAGCAGGGGACAGGATCAAGGCTACACCTTC. It specifies CASRGQDQGYTF.

Concerning this clonotype itself: A much more abundant neighbour one base away suggests this may be a read error. The chain has TRBV6-1 and TRBJ2-2, with TRBD2 as a possible D gene (6 bases). Germline lookup yields CDR1 MNHNS and CDR2 SASEGT. The CDR3 is made up of 18 amino acids. DNA of the CDR3: TGTGCCAGCAGTGAGTCGAATGTGATCCTTACGAACACCGGGGGGCTGTTTTTT. Residues: CASSESNVILTNTGGLFF.

In this sample, this clonotype turned up many times. The chain links TRBV6-2 or TRBV6-3 to TRBJ2-5, with 8 bases identical to TRBD1. V dropped 2 bases and J dropped 0; count of bases not matched to a gene: 11. From germline, CDR1 is MNHEY and CDR2 SVGEGT. The CDR3 sequence is 18 residues long. The CDR3 region has the DNA TGTGCCAGCAGTTACGGAGGACAGGGAGAGGCCTACCAAGAGACCCAGTACTTC. It codes for CASSYGGQGEAYQETQYF.

As concerns this clonotype: A much larger clone lies one base from this, so it may be a read error. The gene calls are TRBV27 and TRBJ1-4, with 9 bases matching TRBD1. Germline CDR1 and CDR2: MNHEY and SMNVEV (reference sequence). CDR3 length equals 15 residues. The CDR3 protein is CASSSQGADNEKVFF. CDR3 bases: TGTGCCAGCAGCTCACAGGGGGCGGATAATGAAAAAGTGTTTTTT.